A selection of T cell receptor beta chains follows, all from one sample in a study of blood T cell repertoires in COVID-19. Produced via immunoSEQ multiplex PCR; TCRdb's table is partial and in-frame only. This table holds 150,000 to 200,000 clones, 88% found once. The sample comprised peripheral blood. All receptors come from a man in his sixties with acute or convalescent COVID-19. The CDR3 runs from the conserved cysteine through the conserved F or W. Fields, in order: V gene, clone size, D gene, J gene, CDR3 DNA, CDR3 protein. The D gene is left open where the match is weak. Rows may omit the clone size; those that give it use once, few, many or a size class.

v_gene: TRBV7-8; abundance: NA; d_gene: TRBD1; j_gene: TRBJ1-1; CDR3nt: TGTGCCAGCAGCACACCGGGACAGGGCTCTGAAGCTTTCTTT; CDR3aa: CASSTPGQGSEAFF
v_gene: TRBV5-6; abundance: NA; d_gene: NA; j_gene: TRBJ2-5; CDR3nt: TGTGCCAGCGCTTACGGGGGAGTAGGAGAGACCCAGTACTTC; CDR3aa: CASAYGGVGETQYF
v_gene: TRBV5-1; abundance: NA; d_gene: TRBD1; j_gene: TRBJ1-2; CDR3nt: TGCGCCAGCAGCTCCTCCGGACAGGGGTTTGGTGCTGAGGGCGGCTACACCTTC; CDR3aa: CASSSSGQGFGAEGGYTF
v_gene: TRBV6-4; abundance: NA; d_gene: NA; j_gene: TRBJ1-6; CDR3nt: TGTGCCAGCAGGGTACGGGAGGGAGATAATTCACCCCTCCACTTT; CDR3aa: CASRVREGDNSPLHF
v_gene: TRBV5-1; abundance: few; d_gene: TRBD1; j_gene: TRBJ1-2; CDR3nt: TGCGCCAGCAGCCGCCGGGACAGGTCATTGGGGGGCTACACCTTC; CDR3aa: CASSRRDRSLGGYTF
v_gene: TRBV5-1; abundance: NA; d_gene: TRBD2; j_gene: TRBJ2-3; CDR3nt: TGCGCCAGCAGCGTCGGACTAGCGGGAACAGATACGCAGTATTTT; CDR3aa: CASSVGLAGTDTQYF
v_gene: TRBV6-5; abundance: NA; d_gene: TRBD1; j_gene: TRBJ1-5; CDR3nt: TGTGCCAGCTCTCAGGGGGCTCATCAGCCCCAGCATTTT; CDR3aa: CASSQGAHQPQHF
v_gene: TRBV27; abundance: NA; d_gene: TRBD1; j_gene: TRBJ1-5; CDR3nt: TGTGCCAGCAGTCCACGGGACAGGGTGACGGTCAATCAGCCCCAGCATTTT; CDR3aa: CASSPRDRVTVNQPQHF
v_gene: TRBV7-8; abundance: few; d_gene: NA; j_gene: TRBJ1-2; CDR3nt: TGTGCCAGCAGCCCCCAAGGGGCCGCTAACTATGGCTACACCTTC; CDR3aa: CASSPQGAANYGYTF
v_gene: TRBV15; abundance: NA; d_gene: TRBD1; j_gene: TRBJ1-2; CDR3nt: TGTGCCACCAGCAGAGATAAAGATCAGGGGGCCCTATTATATGGCTACACCTTC; CDR3aa: CATSRDKDQGALLYGYTF
v_gene: TRBV5-1; abundance: NA; d_gene: TRBD1; j_gene: TRBJ1-2; CDR3nt: TGCGCCAGCAGCCCCACGGACAGGGGTCAGGGGGGCTACACCTTC; CDR3aa: CASSPTDRGQGGYTF
v_gene: TRBV27; abundance: few; d_gene: TRBD1; j_gene: TRBJ1-2; CDR3nt: TGTGCCAGCGGGGACAGGGGGTACTATGGCTACACCTTC; CDR3aa: CASGDRGYYGYTF
v_gene: TRBV12-3/TRBV12-4; abundance: NA; d_gene: NA; j_gene: TRBJ1-1; CDR3nt: TGTGCCAGCAGTTTAGGCAGGGACACTGAAGCTTTCTTT; CDR3aa: CASSLGRDTEAFF
v_gene: TRBV3-1/TRBV3-2; abundance: NA; d_gene: NA; j_gene: TRBJ1-2; CDR3nt: TGTGCCAGCAGCCCGGGACATACTAACTATGGCTACACCTTC; CDR3aa: CASSPGHTNYGYTF
v_gene: TRBV5-1; abundance: NA; d_gene: NA; j_gene: TRBJ1-5; CDR3nt: TGCGCCAGCAGCCCGGACATCGGCAATCAGCCCCAGCATTTT; CDR3aa: CASSPDIGNQPQHF
v_gene: TRBV9; abundance: NA; d_gene: TRBD1; j_gene: TRBJ1-5; CDR3nt: TGTGCCAGCAGCGTAGGGGACAGGTCCGGACAGCCCCAGCATTTT; CDR3aa: CASSVGDRSGQPQHF
v_gene: TRBV10-2; abundance: NA; d_gene: NA; j_gene: TRBJ2-3; CDR3nt: TGCGCCAGCAACCCTTTCGCGGGGGCCACAGATACGCAGTATTTT; CDR3aa: CASNPFAGATDTQYF
v_gene: TRBV11-2; abundance: once; d_gene: NA; j_gene: TRBJ2-7; CDR3nt: TGTGCCAGCAGCTCCGAAGGGAGCTCCTACGAGCAGTACTTC; CDR3aa: CASSSEGSSYEQYF
v_gene: TRBV7-2; abundance: few; d_gene: TRBD1; j_gene: TRBJ2-1; CDR3nt: TGTGCCAGCAGCTTAAACCCGGGACAGGTTGACTCCTACAATGAGCAGTTCTTC; CDR3aa: CASSLNPGQVDSYNEQFF
v_gene: TRBV25-1; abundance: NA; d_gene: NA; j_gene: TRBJ1-2; CDR3nt: TGTGCCAGCAGTGGCGACGGGATCTATGGCTACACCTTC; CDR3aa: CASSGDGIYGYTF
v_gene: TRBV5-1; abundance: NA; d_gene: NA; j_gene: TRBJ1-2; CDR3nt: TGCGCCAGCAGTCTGGAGGGGAGCAGTGGCTACACCTTC; CDR3aa: CASSLEGSSGYTF
v_gene: TRBV7-9; abundance: NA; d_gene: NA; j_gene: TRBJ2-5; CDR3nt: TGTGCCAGCAGCCCCCTCGGACAGCCACAAGAGACCCAGTACTTC; CDR3aa: CASSPLGQPQETQYF
v_gene: TRBV18; abundance: NA; d_gene: NA; j_gene: TRBJ1-3; CDR3nt: TGTGCCAGCTCACCCTTGACGGGGGGATCGTCTGGAAACACCATATATTTT; CDR3aa: CASSPLTGGSSGNTIYF
v_gene: TRBV14; abundance: NA; d_gene: NA; j_gene: TRBJ1-2; CDR3nt: TGTGCCAGCAGCCAAGATGGCCGGGAAAACGGTGGCTACACCTTC; CDR3aa: CASSQDGRENGGYTF
v_gene: TRBV12-2; abundance: NA; d_gene: NA; j_gene: TRBJ1-5; CDR3nt: TGTGCAAGTCGCTTTAATTCGGCAGGTGATCCCAATCGCAATCAGCCCCAGCATTTT; CDR3aa: CASRFNSAGDPNRNQPQHF
v_gene: TRBV24-1; abundance: NA; d_gene: TRBD1; j_gene: TRBJ2-2; CDR3nt: TGTGCCACCAGTGACCCGGACAGGGGAGTCACCGGGGAGCTGTTTTTT; CDR3aa: CATSDPDRGVTGELFF
v_gene: TRBV10-2; abundance: many; d_gene: NA; j_gene: TRBJ2-3; CDR3nt: TGCGCCAGCAGTGAGCAGGGACACACAGATACGCAGTATTTT; CDR3aa: CASSEQGHTDTQYF
v_gene: TRBV19; abundance: few; d_gene: NA; j_gene: TRBJ1-1; CDR3nt: TGTGCCAGTAGCAACAGTGGGGGGGTGAACACTGAAGCTTTCTTT; CDR3aa: CASSNSGGVNTEAFF
v_gene: TRBV6-5; abundance: once; d_gene: TRBD1; j_gene: TRBJ1-4; CDR3nt: TGTGCCAATCTTAGACAGGGGAAGGGTGAAAAACTGTTTTTT; CDR3aa: CANLRQGKGEKLFF
v_gene: TRBV7-9; abundance: NA; d_gene: NA; j_gene: TRBJ1-6; CDR3nt: TGTGCCAGCAGCCTGACTGCTGGGACTGGCGAATCACCCCTCCACTTT; CDR3aa: CASSLTAGTGESPLHF
v_gene: TRBV27; abundance: once; d_gene: NA; j_gene: TRBJ1-1; CDR3nt: TGTGCCAGCATGAGTTGGGGGGTCAACACTGAAGCTTTCTTT; CDR3aa: CASMSWGVNTEAFF
v_gene: TRBV5-6; abundance: once; d_gene: TRBD2; j_gene: TRBJ2-5; CDR3nt: TGTGCCAGCAGCTTAGTCGACCTAGCGGGACAAGAGACCCAGTACTTC; CDR3aa: CASSLVDLAGQETQYF
v_gene: TRBV5-6; abundance: once; d_gene: NA; j_gene: TRBJ1-4; CDR3nt: TGTGCCAGCAAATTGCCAGGGGAAGAAAAACTGTTTTTT; CDR3aa: CASKLPGEEKLFF
v_gene: TRBV25-1; abundance: NA; d_gene: NA; j_gene: TRBJ2-6; CDR3nt: TGTGCCAGCAGTGAGTGGAGGGCTGGGGCCAACGTCCTGACTTTC; CDR3aa: CASSEWRAGANVLTF
v_gene: TRBV5-5; abundance: NA; d_gene: NA; j_gene: TRBJ1-5; CDR3nt: TGTGCCAGCAGCTCACAGGTACCCCTACGCAATCAGCCCCAGCATTTT; CDR3aa: CASSSQVPLRNQPQHF
v_gene: TRBV4-2; abundance: NA; d_gene: TRBD2; j_gene: TRBJ2-5; CDR3nt: TGTGCCAGCAGCCAAGAACTAGCGGGGGGGGAGGACCAAGAGACCCAGTACTTC; CDR3aa: CASSQELAGGEDQETQYF
v_gene: TRBV11-2; abundance: once; d_gene: NA; j_gene: TRBJ2-6; CDR3nt: TGTGCCAGCAGCTTAGGGGAGAGCTCTGGGGCCAACGTCCTGACTTTC; CDR3aa: CASSLGESSGANVLTF
v_gene: TRBV5-5; abundance: NA; d_gene: TRBD2; j_gene: TRBJ2-2; CDR3nt: TGTGCCAGCACCCGGGGGGTGAACACCGGGGAGCTGTTTTTT; CDR3aa: CASTRGVNTGELFF
v_gene: TRBV10-3; abundance: NA; d_gene: TRBD1; j_gene: TRBJ1-2; CDR3nt: TGTGCCATCAGCCTCGACAGGGGATCAGGCTACACCTTC; CDR3aa: CAISLDRGSGYTF
v_gene: TRBV7-9; abundance: NA; d_gene: NA; j_gene: TRBJ1-2; CDR3nt: TGTGCCAGCAGCTTAGCGAAGGTGGAGGGGTATGGCTACACCTTC; CDR3aa: CASSLAKVEGYGYTF
v_gene: TRBV2; abundance: NA; d_gene: NA; j_gene: TRBJ1-1; CDR3nt: TGTGCCATCTCGACAGGCCGGAACACTGAAGCTTTCTTT; CDR3aa: CAISTGRNTEAFF
v_gene: TRBV12-3/TRBV12-4; abundance: NA; d_gene: NA; j_gene: TRBJ2-7; CDR3nt: TGTGCCAGCACCATCGGAGGGAGCGGCGAGCAGTACTTC; CDR3aa: CASTIGGSGEQYF
v_gene: TRBV24-1; abundance: few; d_gene: TRBD1; j_gene: TRBJ2-5; CDR3nt: TGTGCCACCAGTGATTTGCAACAGGGGGAAGAGACCCAGTACTTC; CDR3aa: CATSDLQQGEETQYF
v_gene: TRBV7-9; abundance: NA; d_gene: TRBD1; j_gene: TRBJ1-2; CDR3nt: TGTGCCAGCAGCTCTCAACAGGGGGTGTTTGTGAGAGGCTACACCTTC; CDR3aa: CASSSQQGVFVRGYTF
v_gene: TRBV11-1; abundance: NA; d_gene: TRBD1; j_gene: TRBJ1-2; CDR3nt: TGTGCCAGCAGCCCCCAGACAGGGATCGATTATGGCTACACCTTC; CDR3aa: CASSPQTGIDYGYTF
v_gene: TRBV6-5; abundance: NA; d_gene: NA; j_gene: TRBJ1-1; CDR3nt: TGTGCCAGCAGTCTCAATGAGGGTTACACTGAAGCTTTCTTT; CDR3aa: CASSLNEGYTEAFF
v_gene: TRBV5-4; abundance: NA; d_gene: NA; j_gene: TRBJ2-5; CDR3nt: TGTGCCAGCAGCCCCGCGACCGCGACACGCCAAGAGACCCAGTACTTC; CDR3aa: CASSPATATRQETQYF
v_gene: TRBV5-6; abundance: NA; d_gene: NA; j_gene: TRBJ1-1; CDR3nt: TGTGCCAGCAGTAGAACAGGGTCTCGGAACACTGAAGCTTTCTTT; CDR3aa: CASSRTGSRNTEAFF
v_gene: TRBV4-3; abundance: NA; d_gene: TRBD1; j_gene: TRBJ2-1; CDR3nt: TGCGCCAGCAGCCACGGACAGGTCCTGGGTGAGCAGTTCTTC; CDR3aa: CASSHGQVLGEQFF
v_gene: TRBV5-1; abundance: few; d_gene: TRBD1; j_gene: TRBJ2-7; CDR3nt: TGCGCCAGCAGCTCCCGGACAGGTGGATACGAGCAGTACTTC; CDR3aa: CASSSRTGGYEQYF
v_gene: TRBV3-1/TRBV3-2; abundance: once; d_gene: TRBD1; j_gene: TRBJ1-2; CDR3nt: TGTGCCAGCAGCTTTCAGGGGGAGGGCTACACCTTC; CDR3aa: CASSFQGEGYTF
v_gene: TRBV7-2; abundance: NA; d_gene: NA; j_gene: TRBJ1-2; CDR3nt: TGTGCCAGCCTTCTTGATAGCTTTCGGGACTATGGCTACACCTTC; CDR3aa: CASLLDSFRDYGYTF
v_gene: TRBV6-2/TRBV6-3; abundance: NA; d_gene: NA; j_gene: TRBJ2-1; CDR3nt: TGTGCCAGCAGCCAAAGTAGCTCCTACAATGAGCAGTTCTTC; CDR3aa: CASSQSSSYNEQFF
v_gene: TRBV5-4; abundance: NA; d_gene: TRBD1; j_gene: TRBJ1-1; CDR3nt: TGTGCCAGCAGCACAGGGGGCGCGGTAGGGGACACTGAAGCTTTCTTT; CDR3aa: CASSTGGAVGDTEAFF